This T cell receptor beta chain comes out of a study of tumor-infiltrating lymphocytes in primary liver carcinoma. Across the whole study: The tumors, T1-T3 N0M0 lesions, were roughly 4.2 to 11 cm across. Sequencing of the samples generated roughly 3.5 to 7.5 million productive TCRbeta reads, with similar yields across tissue types.

Total RNA amounting to approximately 460 ng was the source from which TCR beta cDNA was made with a constant-region primer. A slightly modified ARM-PCR protocol with three nested multiplex PCR rounds produced these TCR beta libraries. TRBV1-TRBV30 forward primers paired with a C-beta reverse primer drove the first two PCR rounds, about 10 cycles each. TCRdb ran MiXCR on the multiplex PCR reads and lists one entry per CDR3 protein. Of about 120,000 distinct CDR3 sequences in the sample, nearly 70% were seen once. General study results and limits: It was in tumors, not blood, that the top-250-clone fraction was significantly higher (p = 0.039). Tumor region pairs showed greater overlap than either tumor-adjacent or tumor-blood pairs did.

The approximately 17-32 mg bulk tissue piece was not sorted before simultaneous RNA and DNA extraction. CDR3 length: 16 amino acids. The germline CDR1 and CDR2 sequences are GTSNPN and SVGIG (reference sequence). V was clipped by 1 base and J by 5 bases; unmatched bases: 9. This clonotype was observed at least ten times. Its antigen is undetermined. The sequenced material came from tumor-adjacent normal liver tissue. This rearrangement joins TRBV30 to TRBJ2-2; 8 positions match TRBD2. The TCR sequence derives from a woman aged 60-70 years with primary liver carcinoma and hepatitis B virus infection. This CDR3 reads CAWSDSAGVGTGELFF. DNA for the CDR3: TGTGCCTGGAGTGACTCAGCGGGAGTGGGGACCGGGGAGCTGTTTTTT.